This T cell receptor (beta chain) came from a study of siplizumab effects on memory and regulatory T cells. Germline assignment: CDR1 SGHDT and CDR2 YYEEEE. The CDR3 length is 13 residues. Between the trimmed V and J ends, which lost 0 bases and 9 bases, there was a span of 12 bases. The method was immunoSEQ multiplex PCR; TCRdb's version includes in-frame clones alone and lacks a portion of them. The data contain around 82,000 clones, 93% of them seen just once; the ten biggest clones take up about 4.5%. The sequence was collected from a human donor in good health. Sequences were obtained from CD8+ T cells sorted from blood. The chain combines TRBV5-6 with TRBJ1-1, with no clear D. CDR3: CASSLGAGPQAFF. Here the CDR3 DNA reads TGTGCCAGCAGCTTGGGGGCAGGACCCCAAGCTTTCTTT.